These T cell receptor beta chains were read from a single sample in a study of CD8+ T cells in alopecia areata. Sequencing used immunoSEQ multiplex PCR; TCRdb keeps in-frame clones, though not all of them. The profile shows around 130,000 clones, 50% to 60% of them singletons. Here the sequenced sample was CD4+ T cells sorted from blood, taken at week 0. All receptors derive from a human donor with alopecia areata. Each CDR3 is given without its conserved first and last residue.

TRBV19 ASSPDSGLAGDNEQF
TRBV29-1 SVGSLPMNTEAF
TRBV5-4 ASSLMGLNTGELF
TRBV27 ASSFNRGQETQY
TRBV30 AWRGAGKRHGYT
TRBV28 ASSLYQVRAF
TRBV29-1 SVEILGLGIREQF
TRBV19 ASSLPRTGGNEKLF
TRBV4-1 ASSASGGREDTQY
TRBV5-1 ASSLQQGNSPLH
TRBV28 ASSLLQGGANVLT
TRBV4-3 ASSQDLHGGYEQY
TRBV6-6 ASGRDRSYNEQF
TRBV7-2 ASSSTRTGASYEQY
TRBV12-5 ASGPPGSSLYNEQF
TRBV7-8 ASSVGLAGGRGELF
TRBV11-3 ASSPGRVSSNEQF
TRBV4-1 ASSQAQGNIQY
TRBV4-3 ASSQALASGGAVH
TRBV29-1 SVPRIRDEAF
TRBV9 ASSSRDNRQETQY
TRBV5-1 ASSLDPFHRGRNTDTQY
TRBV25-1 ASSNTGPGELF
TRBV5-1 ASSLRPGDHPQH
TRBV7-2 ASSYTGTGVRGYT
TRBV5-1 ASSAETRFGYT
TRBV7-2 ASSLVTSRNEQF
TRBV7-9 ASSLDPGYGQY
TRBV6-5 ASSYQRGSGTREQY
TRBV7-9 ASSKLAGRTDTQY
TRBV2 ASSEREGGNTGELF
TRBV7-3 ASSPTTNTEAF
TRBV5-1 ASETAGGGYNEQF
TRBV29-1 SVVGSRDNKLDEQF
TRBV5-1 ASSLSGSSYEQY
TRBV13 ASRRDVYNEQF
TRBV6-5 ASSYSNPPAAF
TRBV7-2 ASSFAGGSTDTQY
TRBV4-2 ASSQADRSAGGPDEQF
TRBV6-6 ASSYRGTGLYNEQF
TRBV27 ASSLYGGTIQQY
TRBV7-6 ASSPHQRGGEQF